This T cell receptor beta chain was obtained from a study of cytomegalovirus exposure and HLA in healthy donors. Study observations and caveats: TCR beta V segments were, for the most part, productive about 87% or about 30% of the time in an earlier analysis.

About this clone itself: Its antigen is undetermined.

With 60 Vbeta and 13 Jbeta primers, the PCR was carried out. Original processing notes: The count from a later analysis was tens of millions of unique TCR beta chains, approximately 9.9 million of them shared. TCRdb's copy holds only in-frame clones and misses some; the assay was immunoSEQ multiplex PCR. V, J and clone size are taken as reported in that table, and D and trimming were inferred from the DNA itself. This sample's table has some 130,000 clones. The CDR3 is 17 amino acids. From germline, CDR1 is SNHLY and CDR2 FYNNEI. J gave up 5 bases and V 2 bases, and 11 bases lay outside the gene matches.

The chain links TRBV2 to TRBJ2-1, with 8 nucleotides matching TRBD2. The clonotype comes from a woman aged 40 to 50 in good health and CMV-seropositive. Sequenced input: PBMCs. CDR3 nucleotide sequence: TGTGCCAGCAGTGAACCCCGGAGCGGGAGCGGCGACAATGAGCAGTTCTTC. It codes for CASSEPRSGSGDNEQFF.